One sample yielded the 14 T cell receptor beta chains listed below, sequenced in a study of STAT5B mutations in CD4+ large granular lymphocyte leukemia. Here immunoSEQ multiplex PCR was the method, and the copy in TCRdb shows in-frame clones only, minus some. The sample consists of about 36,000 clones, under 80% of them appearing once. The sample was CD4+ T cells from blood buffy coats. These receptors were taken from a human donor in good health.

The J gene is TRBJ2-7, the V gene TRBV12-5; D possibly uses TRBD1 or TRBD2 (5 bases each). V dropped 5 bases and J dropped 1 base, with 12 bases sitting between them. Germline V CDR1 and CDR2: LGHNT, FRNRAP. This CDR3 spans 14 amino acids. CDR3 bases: TGTGCTAGTGGTCCTCGGGACGGTTCCTACGAGCAGTACTTC. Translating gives CASGPRDGSYEQYF.

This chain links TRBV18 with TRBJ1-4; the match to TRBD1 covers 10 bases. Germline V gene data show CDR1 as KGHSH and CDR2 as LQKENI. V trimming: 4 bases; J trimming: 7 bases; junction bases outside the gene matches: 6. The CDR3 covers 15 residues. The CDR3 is CASSLRQGAGEKLFF. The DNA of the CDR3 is TGTGCCAGCTCACTACGACAGGGGGCGGGTGAAAAACTGTTTTTT.

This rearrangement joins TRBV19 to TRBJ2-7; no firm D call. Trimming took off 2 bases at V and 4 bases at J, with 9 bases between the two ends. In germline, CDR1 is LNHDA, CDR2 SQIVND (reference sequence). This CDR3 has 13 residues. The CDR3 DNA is TGTGCCAGTAGTATACTTCCTCCATACGAGCAGTACTTC. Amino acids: CASSILPPYEQYF.

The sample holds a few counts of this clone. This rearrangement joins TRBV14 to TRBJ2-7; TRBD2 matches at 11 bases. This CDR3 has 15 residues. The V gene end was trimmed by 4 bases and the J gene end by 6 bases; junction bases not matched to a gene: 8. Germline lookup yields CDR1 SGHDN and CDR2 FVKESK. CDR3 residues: CASSPQLAGAVEQYF. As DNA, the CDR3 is TGTGCCAGCAGCCCGCAACTAGCGGGAGCGGTCGAGCAGTACTTC.

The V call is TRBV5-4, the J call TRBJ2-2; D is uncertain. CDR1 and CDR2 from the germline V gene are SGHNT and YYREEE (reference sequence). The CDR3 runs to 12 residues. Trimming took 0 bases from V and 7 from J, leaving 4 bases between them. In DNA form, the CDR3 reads TGTGCCAGCAGCTTGGAGGGCGGGGAGCTGTTTTTT. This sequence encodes CASSLEGGELFF.

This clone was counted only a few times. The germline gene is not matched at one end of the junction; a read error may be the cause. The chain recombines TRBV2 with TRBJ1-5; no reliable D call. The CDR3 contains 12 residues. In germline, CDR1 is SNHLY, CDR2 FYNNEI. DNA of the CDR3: TGTGCCAGCCGTGACAGCAATCAGCCCCAGCATTTT. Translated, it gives CASRDSNQPQHF.

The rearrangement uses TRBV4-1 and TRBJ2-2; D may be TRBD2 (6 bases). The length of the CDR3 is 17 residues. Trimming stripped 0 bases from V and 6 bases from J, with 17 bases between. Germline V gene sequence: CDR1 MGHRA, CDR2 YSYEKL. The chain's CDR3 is CASSQDGTSWGAGELFF. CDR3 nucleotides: TGCGCCAGCAGCCAAGATGGGACTTCCTGGGGAGCCGGGGAGCTGTTTTTT.

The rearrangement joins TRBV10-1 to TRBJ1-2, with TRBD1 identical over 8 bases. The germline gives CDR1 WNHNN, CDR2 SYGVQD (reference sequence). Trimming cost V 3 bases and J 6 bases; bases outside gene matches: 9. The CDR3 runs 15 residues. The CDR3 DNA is TGCGCCAGCAGTGAATACAGGGGGATCCACCATGGCTACACCTTC. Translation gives CASSEYRGIHHGYTF.

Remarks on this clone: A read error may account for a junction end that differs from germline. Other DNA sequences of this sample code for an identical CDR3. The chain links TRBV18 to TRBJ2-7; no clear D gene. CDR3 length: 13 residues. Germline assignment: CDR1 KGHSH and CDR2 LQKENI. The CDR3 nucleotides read TGTGCCAGCTCACCATGGTCCCTGGCCGAGCAGTACTTT. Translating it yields CASSPWSLAEQYF. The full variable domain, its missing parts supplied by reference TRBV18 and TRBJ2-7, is NAGVMQNPRHLVRRRGQEARLRCSPMKGHSHVYWYRQLPEEGLKFMVYLQKENIIDESGMPKERFSAEFPKEGPSILRIQQVVRGDSAAYFCASSPWSLAEQYFGPGTRLTVT.

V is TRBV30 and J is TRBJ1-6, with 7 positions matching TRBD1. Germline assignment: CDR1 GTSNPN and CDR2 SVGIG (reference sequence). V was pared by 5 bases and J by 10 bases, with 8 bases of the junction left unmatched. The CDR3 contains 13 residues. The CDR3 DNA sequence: TGTGCCTGGGGAGGACAGGACAGGTCACCCCTCCACTTT. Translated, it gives CAWGGQDRSPLHF.

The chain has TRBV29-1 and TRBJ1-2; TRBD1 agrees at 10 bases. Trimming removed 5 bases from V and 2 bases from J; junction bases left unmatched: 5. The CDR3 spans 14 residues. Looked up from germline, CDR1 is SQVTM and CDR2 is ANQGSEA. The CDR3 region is CSVQGDRGNYGYTF. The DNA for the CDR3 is TGCAGCGTTCAGGGGGACAGGGGCAACTATGGCTACACCTTC.

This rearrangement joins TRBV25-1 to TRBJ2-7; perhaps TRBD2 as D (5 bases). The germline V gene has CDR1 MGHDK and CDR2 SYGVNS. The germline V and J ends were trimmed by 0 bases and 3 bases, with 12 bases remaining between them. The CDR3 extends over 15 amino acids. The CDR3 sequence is CASSEYGIDHYEQYF. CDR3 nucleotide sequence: TGTGCCAGCAGTGAATACGGGATAGACCACTACGAGCAGTACTTC.

The CDR3 sequence is CASSPGTSGRGNEQFF. CDR3 nucleotide sequence: TGTGCCAGCTCACCAGGGACTAGCGGGAGGGGTAATGAGCAGTTCTTC. The V and J genes are TRBV18 and TRBJ2-1; 16 nucleotides match TRBD2. CDR3 length: 16 amino acids. The trim removed 2 bases at V and 7 bases at J, leaving 2 bases unmatched. CDR1 is KGHSH, CDR2 LQKENI, per germline.

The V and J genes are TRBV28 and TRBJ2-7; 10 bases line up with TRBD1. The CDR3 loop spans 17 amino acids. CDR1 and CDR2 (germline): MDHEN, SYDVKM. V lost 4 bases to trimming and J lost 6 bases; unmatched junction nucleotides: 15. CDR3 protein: CASSSLGPRQGAIEQYF. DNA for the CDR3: TGTGCCAGCAGTTCATTGGGGCCCAGACAGGGGGCCATCGAGCAGTACTTC.